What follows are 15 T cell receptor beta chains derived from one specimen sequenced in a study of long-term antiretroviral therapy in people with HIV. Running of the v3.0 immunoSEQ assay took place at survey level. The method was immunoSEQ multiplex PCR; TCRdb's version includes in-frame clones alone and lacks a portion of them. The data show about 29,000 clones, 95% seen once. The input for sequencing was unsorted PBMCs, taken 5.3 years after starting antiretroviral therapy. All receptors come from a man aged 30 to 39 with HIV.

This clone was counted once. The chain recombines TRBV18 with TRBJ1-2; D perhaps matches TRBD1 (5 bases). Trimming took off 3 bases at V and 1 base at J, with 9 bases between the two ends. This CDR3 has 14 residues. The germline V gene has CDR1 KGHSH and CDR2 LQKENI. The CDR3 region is CASSPTQVNYGYTF. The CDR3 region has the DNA TGTGCCAGCTCACCTACACAGGTTAACTATGGCTACACCTTC. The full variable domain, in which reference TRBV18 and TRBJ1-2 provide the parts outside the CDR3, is NAGVMQNPRHLVRRRGQEARLRCSPMKGHSHVYWYRQLPEEGLKFMVYLQKENIIDESGMPKERFSAEFPKEGPSILRIQQVVRGDSAAYFCASSPTQVNYGYTFGSGTRLTVV.

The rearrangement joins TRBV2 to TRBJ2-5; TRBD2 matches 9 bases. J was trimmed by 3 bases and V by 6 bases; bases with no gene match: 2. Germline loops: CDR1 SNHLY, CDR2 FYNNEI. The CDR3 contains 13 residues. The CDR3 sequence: CASRERGEETQYF. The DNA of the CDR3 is TGTGCCAGCAGGGAGCGGGGGGAAGAGACCCAGTACTTC.

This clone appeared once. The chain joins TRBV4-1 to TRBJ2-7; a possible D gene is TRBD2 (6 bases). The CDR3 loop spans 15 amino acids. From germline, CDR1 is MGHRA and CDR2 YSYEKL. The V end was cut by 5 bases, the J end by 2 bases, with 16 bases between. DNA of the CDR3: TGCGCCAGCAGCTCTCGGGACTCGCCAGCCTACGAGCAGTACTTC. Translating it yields CASSSRDSPAYEQYF.

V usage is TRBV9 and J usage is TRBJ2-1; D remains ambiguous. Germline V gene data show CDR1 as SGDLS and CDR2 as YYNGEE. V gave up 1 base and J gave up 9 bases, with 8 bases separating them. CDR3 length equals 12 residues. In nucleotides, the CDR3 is TGTGCCAGCAGCGTAAAACCGGCTGAGCAGTTCTTC. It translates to CASSVKPAEQFF.

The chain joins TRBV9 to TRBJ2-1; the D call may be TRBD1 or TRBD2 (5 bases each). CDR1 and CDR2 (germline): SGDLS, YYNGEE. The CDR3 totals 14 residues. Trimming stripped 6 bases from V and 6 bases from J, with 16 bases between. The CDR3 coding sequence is TGTGCCAGCAATGGGGGAGTGGGAGTCAATGAGCAGTTCTTC. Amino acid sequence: CASNGGVGVNEQFF.

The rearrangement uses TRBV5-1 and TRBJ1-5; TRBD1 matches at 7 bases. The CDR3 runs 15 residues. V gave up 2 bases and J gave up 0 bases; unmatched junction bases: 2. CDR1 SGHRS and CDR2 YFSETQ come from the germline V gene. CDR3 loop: CASSFTGVSNQPQHF. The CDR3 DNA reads TGCGCCAGCAGCTTCACAGGGGTTAGCAATCAGCCCCAGCATTTT. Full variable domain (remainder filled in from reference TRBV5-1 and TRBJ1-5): KAGVTQTPRYLIKTRGQQVTLSCSPISGHRSVSWYQQTPGQGLQFLFEYFSETQRNKGNFPGRFSGRQFSNSRSEMNVSTLELGDSALYLCASSFTGVSNQPQHFGDGTRLSIL.

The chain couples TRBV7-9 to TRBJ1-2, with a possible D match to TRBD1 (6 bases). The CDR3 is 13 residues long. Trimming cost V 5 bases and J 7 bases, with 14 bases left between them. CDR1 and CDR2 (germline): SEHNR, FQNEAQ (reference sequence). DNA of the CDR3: TGTGCCAGCAGCCCCATGCCAGGGGTTGGCTACACCTTC. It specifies CASSPMPGVGYTF.

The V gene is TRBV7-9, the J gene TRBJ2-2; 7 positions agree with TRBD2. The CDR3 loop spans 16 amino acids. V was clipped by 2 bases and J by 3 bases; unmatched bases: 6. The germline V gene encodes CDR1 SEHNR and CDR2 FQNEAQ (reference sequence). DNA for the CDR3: TGTGCCAGCAGCTTAATCCTTGGGGGGGACACCGGGGAGCTGTTTTTT. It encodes CASSLILGGDTGELFF. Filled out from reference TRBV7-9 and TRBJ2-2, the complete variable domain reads DTGVSQNPRHKITKRGQNVTFRCDPISEHNRLYWYRQTLGQGPEFLTYFQNEAQLEKSRLLSDRFSAERPKGSFSTLEIQRTEQGDSAMYLCASSLILGGDTGELFFGEGSRLTVL.

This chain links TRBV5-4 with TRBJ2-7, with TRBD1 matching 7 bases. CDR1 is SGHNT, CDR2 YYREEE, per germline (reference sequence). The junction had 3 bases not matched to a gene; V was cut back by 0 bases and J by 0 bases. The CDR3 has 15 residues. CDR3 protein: CASSLGQGSSYEQYF. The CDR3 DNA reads TGTGCCAGCAGCTTGGGACAGGGCAGCTCCTACGAGCAGTACTTC.

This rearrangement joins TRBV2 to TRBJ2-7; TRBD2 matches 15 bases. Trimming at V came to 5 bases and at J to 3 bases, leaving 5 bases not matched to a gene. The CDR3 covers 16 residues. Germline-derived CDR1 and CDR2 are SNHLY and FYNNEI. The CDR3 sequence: CASSLGLAGGGYEQYF. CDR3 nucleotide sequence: TGTGCCAGCAGTCTCGGACTAGCGGGGGGGGGCTACGAGCAGTACTTC.

The CDR3 sequence: CASSQDGGRGYTF. Written as DNA, the CDR3 is TGTGCCAGCAGCCAAGATGGGGGCCGGGGCTACACCTTC. This chain links TRBV14 with TRBJ1-2; a weak D match, TRBD1 (6 bases). This CDR3 spans 13 amino acids. Trimming stripped 0 bases from V and 8 bases from J, with 10 bases between. Per germline, CDR1 SGHDN and CDR2 FVKESK.

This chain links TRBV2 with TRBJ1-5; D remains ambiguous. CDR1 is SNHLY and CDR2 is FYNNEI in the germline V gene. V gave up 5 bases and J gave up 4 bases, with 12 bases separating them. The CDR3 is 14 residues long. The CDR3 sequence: CASSPSRANQPQHF. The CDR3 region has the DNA TGTGCCAGCAGTCCCTCTAGGGCAAATCAGCCCCAGCATTTT.

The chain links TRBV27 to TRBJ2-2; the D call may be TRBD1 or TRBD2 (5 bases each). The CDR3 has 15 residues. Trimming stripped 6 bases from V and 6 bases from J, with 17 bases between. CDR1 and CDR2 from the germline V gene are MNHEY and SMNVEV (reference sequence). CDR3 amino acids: CASRIGLGDPGELFF. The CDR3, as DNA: TGTGCCAGCAGGATTGGGCTAGGGGACCCCGGGGAGCTGTTTTTT.

The CDR3 loop is CASSLGGDYGYTF. The CDR3, as DNA: TGCGCCAGCAGCTTGGGGGGAGACTATGGCTACACCTTC. The rearrangement links TRBV5-1 to TRBJ1-2; no definite D call. Trimming stripped 0 bases from V and 3 bases from J, with 6 bases between. The CDR3 length is 13 residues. In germline, CDR1 is SGHRS, CDR2 YFSETQ. Full variable domain (outside the CDR3, taken from reference TRBV5-1 and TRBJ1-2): KAGVTQTPRYLIKTRGQQVTLSCSPISGHRSVSWYQQTPGQGLQFLFEYFSETQRNKGNFPGRFSGRQFSNSRSEMNVSTLELGDSALYLCASSLGGDYGYTFGSGTRLTVV.

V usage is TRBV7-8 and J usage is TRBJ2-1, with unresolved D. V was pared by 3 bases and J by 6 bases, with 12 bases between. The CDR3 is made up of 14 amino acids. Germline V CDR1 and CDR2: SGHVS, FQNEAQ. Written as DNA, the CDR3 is TGTGCCAGCAGCTTGATTTTTGGTGGCAATGAGCAGTTCTTC. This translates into CASSLIFGGNEQFF.